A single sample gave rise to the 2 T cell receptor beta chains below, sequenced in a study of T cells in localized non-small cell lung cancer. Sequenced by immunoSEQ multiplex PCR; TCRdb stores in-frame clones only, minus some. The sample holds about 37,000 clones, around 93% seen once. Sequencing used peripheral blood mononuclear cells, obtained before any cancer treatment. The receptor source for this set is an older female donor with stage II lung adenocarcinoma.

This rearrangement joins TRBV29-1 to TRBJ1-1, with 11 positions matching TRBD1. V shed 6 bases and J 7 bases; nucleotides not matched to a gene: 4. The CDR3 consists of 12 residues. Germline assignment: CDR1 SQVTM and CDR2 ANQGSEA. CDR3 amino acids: CSVRTGGDEAFF. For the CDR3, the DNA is TGCAGCGTACGGACAGGGGGCGATGAAGCTTTCTTT.

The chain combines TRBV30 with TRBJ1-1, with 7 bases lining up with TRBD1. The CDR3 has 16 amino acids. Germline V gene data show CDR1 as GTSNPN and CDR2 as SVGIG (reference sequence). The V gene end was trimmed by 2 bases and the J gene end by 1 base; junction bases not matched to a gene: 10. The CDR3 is CAWSRNLNRGNTEAFF. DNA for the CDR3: TGTGCCTGGAGTAGAAATCTTAACAGGGGGAACACTGAAGCTTTCTTT.